The present T cell receptor beta chain was sequenced within a study of cytomegalovirus exposure and HLA in healthy donors. Findings of the study overall: It was reportedly the case that the classifier diagnosed cytomegalovirus status with high specificity and sensitivity.

In the case of this clone: Its antigen remains unknown.

Measured with immunoSEQ multiplex PCR; TCRdb has only the in-frame clones, and not every one. The repertoire has roughly 120,000 clones, approximately 89% of them found once; the top ten carry approximately 2%. The germline gives CDR1 SGHVS, CDR2 FQNEAQ. CDR3 length: 15 amino acids. The V and J ends lost 5 bases and 2 bases respectively, with 15 bases between them. The sequence was obtained from a man aged 18 to 30 in good health and CMV-seronegative. The sample was PBMCs. The V call is TRBV7-8, the J call TRBJ1-2; D unclear. The CDR3 bases are TGTGCCAGCAGCCCCGGACTATTGGGGAACTATGGCTACACCTTC. Protein sequence: CASSPGLLGNYGYTF.